Below are 20 T cell receptor beta chains sequenced from a single sample in a study of early T cells in non-severe SARS-CoV-2 infection. Using its own MiXCR run on the 5' RACE reads, TCRdb lists one record per CDR3 protein. The data show about 55,000 distinct CDR3 sequences, with approximately 13% seen just once and about a tenth held by the top ten. Sequenced material: whole blood, taken at baseline. The receptors were sampled from an adult who was a healthcare worker with PCR-confirmed SARS-CoV-2 infection or an uninfected control (not recorded which).

This clonotype was observed at least ten times. The rearrangement uses TRBV5-4 and TRBJ2-1; 14 nucleotides match TRBD2. Losses at the gene ends were 4 bases for V and 4 bases for J; bases not matched to a gene: 4. The CDR3 runs to 16 residues. The germline V gene has CDR1 SGHNT and CDR2 YYREEE (reference sequence). CDR3 region: CASSPGTSGRYNEQFF. In DNA, the CDR3 is TGTGCCAGCAGCCCGGGGACTAGCGGGAGATACAATGAGCAGTTCTTC.

The chain recombines TRBV14 with TRBJ2-6; D not certain. V was clipped by 0 bases and J by 8 bases, with 8 bases between them. The CDR3 runs 14 residues. Germline CDR1 and CDR2: SGHDN and FVKESK. The CDR3 DNA reads as TGTGCCAGCAGCCAAGAGGTCTCTACCAACGTCCTGACTTTC. Translated: CASSQEVSTNVLTF.

The chain combines TRBV5-4 with TRBJ2-5, with TRBD1 matching over 8 bases. Trimming cost V 4 bases and J 0 bases; bases outside gene matches: 2. This CDR3 region has 14 residues. The germline CDR1 and CDR2 sequences are SGHNT and YYREEE (reference sequence). CDR3: CASSETGDQETQYF. The CDR3 DNA reads TGTGCCAGCAGCGAGACAGGGGACCAAGAGACCCAGTACTTC.

This clonotype occurred many times. J is TRBJ2-1 and V is TRBV2, with 8 nucleotides matching TRBD1. Germline V gives CDR1 SNHLY, CDR2 FYNNEI. V was clipped by 5 bases and J by 7 bases; unmatched bases: 4. CDR3 length equals 13 residues. Here the CDR3 DNA reads TGTGCCAGCAGTCGACAGGGGATGAATGAGCAGTTCTTC. This codes for CASSRQGMNEQFF.

This clonotype was recorded a few times. The chain is built from TRBV5-1 and TRBJ1-3; 9 nucleotides agree with TRBD1. CDR1 is SGHRS and CDR2 is YFSETQ in the germline V gene. V dropped 4 bases and J dropped 0; count of bases not matched to a gene: 2. The length of the CDR3 is 15 residues. CDR3 in DNA: TGCGCCAGCAGCCCGACAGGGGGCTCTGGAAACACCATATATTTT. This gives the protein CASSPTGGSGNTIYF.

This clonotype was recorded a few times. V and J are TRBV24-1 and TRBJ2-6; TRBD1 is a possible D gene (6 bases). Germline CDR1 is KGHDR and CDR2 is SFDVKD. The CDR3 covers 14 residues. V lost 7 bases, J lost 3 bases, and 9 bases lay in between. This chain's CDR3 is CATSQGFGANVLTF. The CDR3 coding sequence is TGTGCCACCAGCCAGGGGTTTGGGGCCAACGTCCTGACTTTC.

This clonotype came up a few times. The gene calls are TRBV6-5 and TRBJ1-1, with D tentatively TRBD1 (6 bases). This CDR3 is 15 amino acids long. Between the trimmed V and J ends, which lost 4 bases and 1 base, there was a span of 13 bases. Germline V gene data show CDR1 as MNHEY and CDR2 as SVGAGI. This chain's CDR3 is CASSFSMGQNTEAFF. CDR3 in DNA: TGTGCCAGCAGTTTCTCCATGGGACAGAACACTGAAGCTTTCTTT.

The chain combines TRBV25-1 with TRBJ2-5; D is possibly TRBD1 or TRBD2 (5 bases each). CDR1 is MGHDK and CDR2 is SYGVNS in the germline V gene. V was trimmed by 3 bases and J by 1 base, leaving 18 bases between them. The length of the CDR3 is 17 residues. The CDR3 region is CASSDPSGPGSQETQYF. As DNA, the CDR3 is TGTGCCAGCAGTGACCCCTCGGGGCCAGGGTCCCAAGAGACCCAGTACTTC.

The chain is built from TRBV10-3 and TRBJ2-1; the D gene is possibly TRBD1 (6 bases). Deletions cut 0 bases from V and 3 bases from J, with 15 bases between. CDR1 is ENHRY and CDR2 is SYGVKD in the germline V gene. CDR3 length: 17 residues. The CDR3 loop is CAISESQGLQDYNEQFF. Here the CDR3 DNA reads TGTGCCATCAGTGAGTCGCAGGGGCTCCAAGACTACAATGAGCAGTTCTTC.

This clonotype was observed a handful of times. The chain carries TRBV27 and TRBJ1-5; D perhaps matches TRBD1 (6 bases). The V end lost 4 bases, the J end lost 7 bases, and 11 bases lay between the germline ends. The CDR3 sequence is 13 residues long. Germline CDR1 reads MNHEY; CDR2 reads SMNVEV (reference sequence). The CDR3, as DNA: TGTGCCAGCAGTTGGGGGCAGTTCCAGCCCCAGCATTTT. As protein: CASSWGQFQPQHF.

This clonotype was observed at least ten times. The V and J genes are TRBV11-2 and TRBJ1-1; D uncertain. Germline V gives CDR1 SGHAT, CDR2 FQNNGV. The CDR3 runs 13 residues. The ends were cut back, 1 base at V and 5 bases at J, with 8 bases in the middle. The CDR3 is CASSLGLGTEAFF. DNA for the CDR3: TGTGCCAGCAGCTTAGGTTTGGGGACTGAAGCTTTCTTT.

This clonotype was observed a handful of times. The chain couples TRBV27 to TRBJ1-1; 11 bases are a match to TRBD1. The trim removed 6 bases at V and 2 bases at J, leaving 5 bases unmatched. CDR1 and CDR2 (germline): MNHEY, SMNVEV (reference sequence). This CDR3 spans 15 amino acids. CDR3 nucleotide sequence: TGTGCCAGCAGCCGGACAGGGGGCGTAAACACTGAAGCTTTCTTT. Protein product: CASSRTGGVNTEAFF.

The table lists this clonotype with a few counts. The rearrangement uses TRBV6-1 and TRBJ1-6; possibly TRBD1 for D (6 bases). Deletions cut 4 bases from V and 9 bases from J, with 16 bases between. The germline gives CDR1 MNHNS, CDR2 SASEGT. CDR3 length: 15 residues. In nucleotides, the CDR3 is TGTGCCAGCAGTGGGGAACAGGGAAACCTTTCACCCCTCCACTTT. Encoded protein: CASSGEQGNLSPLHF.

In this sample, this clonotype turned up a few times. The rearrangement links TRBV19 to TRBJ2-2, with D possibly TRBD2 on 6 matching bases. V gave up 5 bases and J gave up 6 bases, with 10 bases separating them. Germline V CDR1 and CDR2: LNHDA, SQIVND (reference sequence). This CDR3 is built from 13 residues. The chain's CDR3 is CASSQTSAGELFF. The CDR3 coding sequence is TGTGCCAGTAGTCAGACTAGTGCCGGGGAGCTGTTTTTT.

This clonotype was detected many times. The chain combines TRBV29-1 with TRBJ2-2; D uncertain. The CDR3 length is 13 residues. V was trimmed by 3 bases and J by 2 bases, leaving 7 bases between them. Germline CDR1 SQVTM, CDR2 ANQGSEA. This chain's CDR3 is CSVDSDNTGELFF. For the CDR3, the DNA is TGCAGCGTTGACTCGGATAACACCGGGGAGCTGTTTTTT.

The chain couples TRBV9 to TRBJ2-7; maybe TRBD1 (5 bases). Trimming cost V 3 bases and J 4 bases, with 17 bases left between them. The germline CDR1 and CDR2 sequences are SGDLS and YYNGEE. There are 15 residues in the CDR3. CDR3 bases: TGTGCCAGCAGCGCTCCCGGGCAGGGTAAATACGAGCAGTACTTC. It encodes CASSAPGQGKYEQYF.

The CDR3 is CSADRGLSYGYTF. DNA of the CDR3: TGCAGCGCCGACAGGGGGCTTTCTTATGGCTACACCTTC. The genes are TRBV29-1 and TRBJ1-2, with TRBD1 identical over 10 bases. Germline V gene lookup returns CDR1 SQVTM and CDR2 ANQGSEA. V was clipped by 7 bases and J by 5 bases; unmatched bases: 7. This CDR3 comprises 13 residues.

The gene calls are TRBV7-2 and TRBJ1-5; D ambiguous. CDR3 size: 13 residues. Trimming shortened V by 5 bases and J by 9 bases, and 14 bases separated the two germline ends. The germline V gene has CDR1 SGHTA and CDR2 FQGNSA. For the CDR3, the DNA is TGTGCCAGCAGCCCTCCGGGTGTTCCGCCCCAGCATTTT. This translates into CASSPPGVPPQHF.

The rearrangement uses TRBV5-1 and TRBJ2-1, with TRBD1 matching 7 bases. Germline loops: CDR1 SGHRS, CDR2 YFSETQ. Trimming removed 0 bases from V and 7 bases from J; junction bases left unmatched: 4. The length of the CDR3 is 14 residues. CDR3 DNA sequence: TGCGCCAGCAGCTTGGACAGGGGACGGAATGAGCAGTTCTTC. It translates to CASSLDRGRNEQFF.

The chain couples TRBV2 to TRBJ2-7; D not resolved. The V end was cut by 2 bases, the J end by 5 bases, with 7 bases between. This CDR3 spans 12 amino acids. From germline, CDR1 is SNHLY and CDR2 FYNNEI. In nucleotides, the CDR3 is TGTGCCAGCAGTGAAACAGTTAACGAGCAGTACTTC. This gives the protein CASSETVNEQYF. The full variable domain, its missing parts supplied by reference TRBV2 and TRBJ2-7, is EPEVTQTPSHQVTQMGQEVILRCVPISNHLYFYWYRQILGQKVEFLVSFYNNEISEKSEIFDDQFSVERPDGSNFTLKIRSTKLEDSAMYFCASSETVNEQYFGPGTRLTVT.